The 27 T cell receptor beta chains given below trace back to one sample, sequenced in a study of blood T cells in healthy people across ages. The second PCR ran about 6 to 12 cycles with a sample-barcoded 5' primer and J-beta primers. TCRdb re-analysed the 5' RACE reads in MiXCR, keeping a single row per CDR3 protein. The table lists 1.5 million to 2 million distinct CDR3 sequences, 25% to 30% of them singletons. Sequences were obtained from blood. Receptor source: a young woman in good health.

The CDR3 region has the DNA TGTGCCAGCAGTCCGGACAGGCGAGGCTATGGCTACACCTTC. This encodes CASSPDRRGYGYTF. The chain combines TRBV6-6 with TRBJ1-2; 7 bases line up with TRBD1. Germline V CDR1 and CDR2: MNHNY, SVGAGI (reference sequence). This CDR3 is 14 amino acids long. V was pared by 5 bases and J by 4 bases, with 7 bases of the junction left unmatched.

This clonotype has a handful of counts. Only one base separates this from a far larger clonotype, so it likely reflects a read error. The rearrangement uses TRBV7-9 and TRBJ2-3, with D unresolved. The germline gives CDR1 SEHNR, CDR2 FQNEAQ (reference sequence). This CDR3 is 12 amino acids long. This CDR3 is CAGSFGTDTQYF. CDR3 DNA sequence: TGTGCCGGCAGCTTCGGCACAGATACGCAGTATTTT.

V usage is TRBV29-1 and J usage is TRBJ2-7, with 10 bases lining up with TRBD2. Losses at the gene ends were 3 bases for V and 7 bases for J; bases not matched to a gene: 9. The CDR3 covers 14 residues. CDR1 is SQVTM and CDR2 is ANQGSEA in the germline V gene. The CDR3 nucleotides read TGCAGCGTTGATAGCGGGAGGTCCTACGATGAGCAGTACTTC. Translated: CSVDSGRSYDEQYF.

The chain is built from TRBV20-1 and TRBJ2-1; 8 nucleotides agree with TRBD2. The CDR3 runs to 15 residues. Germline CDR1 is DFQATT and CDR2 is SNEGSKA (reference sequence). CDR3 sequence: CRPAVTGGVYNEQFF. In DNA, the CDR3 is TGCAGGCCCGCGGTAACGGGAGGGGTATACAATGAGCAGTTCTTC.

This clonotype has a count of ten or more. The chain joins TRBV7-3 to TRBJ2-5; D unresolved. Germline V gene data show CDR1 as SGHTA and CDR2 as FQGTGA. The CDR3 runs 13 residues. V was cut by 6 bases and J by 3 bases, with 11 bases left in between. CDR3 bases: TGTGCCAGCAGTCTCGCCCGGAAAGAGACCCAGTACTTC. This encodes CASSLARKETQYF.

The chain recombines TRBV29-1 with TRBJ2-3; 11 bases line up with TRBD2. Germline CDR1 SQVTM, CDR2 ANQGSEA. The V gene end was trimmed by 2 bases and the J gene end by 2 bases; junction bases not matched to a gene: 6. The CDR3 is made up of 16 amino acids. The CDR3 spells CSVEQPLAGDTDTQYF. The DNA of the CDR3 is TGCAGCGTTGAACAGCCACTAGCGGGGGACACAGATACGCAGTATTTT.

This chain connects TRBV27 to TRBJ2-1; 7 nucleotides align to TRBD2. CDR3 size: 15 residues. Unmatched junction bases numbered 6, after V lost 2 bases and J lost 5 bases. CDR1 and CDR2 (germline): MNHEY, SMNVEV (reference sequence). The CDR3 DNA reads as TGTGCCAGCAGTTTAAGTCTAGCGGTCAACAATGAGCAGTTCTTC. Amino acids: CASSLSLAVNNEQFF.

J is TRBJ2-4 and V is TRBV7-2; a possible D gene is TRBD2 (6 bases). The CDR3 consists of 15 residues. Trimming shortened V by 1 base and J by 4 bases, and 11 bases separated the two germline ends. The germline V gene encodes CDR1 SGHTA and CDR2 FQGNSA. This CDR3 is CASSLVSGDKNIQYF. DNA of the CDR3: TGTGCCAGCAGCTTAGTATCGGGGGATAAAAACATTCAGTACTTC.

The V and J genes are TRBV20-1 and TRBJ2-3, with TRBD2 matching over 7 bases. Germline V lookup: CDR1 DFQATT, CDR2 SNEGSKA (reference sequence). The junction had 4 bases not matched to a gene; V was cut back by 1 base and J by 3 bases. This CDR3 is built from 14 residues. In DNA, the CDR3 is TGCAGTGCTAGAGCCGCGGGGGTGACAGATACGCAGTATTTT. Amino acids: CSARAAGVTDTQYF.

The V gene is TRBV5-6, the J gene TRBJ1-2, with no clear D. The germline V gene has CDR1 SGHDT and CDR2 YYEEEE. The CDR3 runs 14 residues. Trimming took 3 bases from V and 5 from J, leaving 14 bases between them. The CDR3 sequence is CASSWSFRYYGYTF. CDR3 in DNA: TGTGCCAGCAGCTGGTCTTTCCGCTATTATGGCTACACCTTC. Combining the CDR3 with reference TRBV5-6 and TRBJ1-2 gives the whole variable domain DAGVTQSPTHLIKTRGQQVTLRCSPKSGHDTVSWYQQALGQGPQFIFQYYEEEERQRGNFPDRFSGHQFPNYSSELNVNALLLGDSALYLCASSWSFRYYGYTFGSGTRLTVV.

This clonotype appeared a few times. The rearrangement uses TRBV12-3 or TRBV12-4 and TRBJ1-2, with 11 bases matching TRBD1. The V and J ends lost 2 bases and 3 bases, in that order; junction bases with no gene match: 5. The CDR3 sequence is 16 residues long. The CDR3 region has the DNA TGTGCCAGCAGTTTATTTCGGACAGGGGGCGACTATGGCTACACCTTC. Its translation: CASSLFRTGGDYGYTF.

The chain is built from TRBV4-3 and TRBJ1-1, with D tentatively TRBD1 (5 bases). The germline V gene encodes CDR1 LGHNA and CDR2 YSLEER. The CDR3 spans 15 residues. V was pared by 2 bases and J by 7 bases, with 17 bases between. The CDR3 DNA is TGCGCCAGCAGCCAATTGGTCGCAGGGAGTTTTGAAGCTTTCTTT. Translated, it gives CASSQLVAGSFEAFF.

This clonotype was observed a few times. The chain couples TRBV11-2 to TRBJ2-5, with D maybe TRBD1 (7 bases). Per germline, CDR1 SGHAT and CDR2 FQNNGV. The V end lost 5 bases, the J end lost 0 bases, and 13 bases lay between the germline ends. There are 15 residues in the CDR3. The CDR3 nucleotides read TGTGCCAGCAGCGCGGGACAGCTGTACCAAGAGACCCAGTACTTC. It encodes CASSAGQLYQETQYF.

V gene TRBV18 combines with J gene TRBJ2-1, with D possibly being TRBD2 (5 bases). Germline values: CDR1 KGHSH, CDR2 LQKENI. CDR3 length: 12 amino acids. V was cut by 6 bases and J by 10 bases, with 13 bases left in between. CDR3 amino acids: CASSTLEGEQFF. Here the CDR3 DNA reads TGTGCCAGCTCCACCCTAGAGGGAGAGCAGTTCTTC.

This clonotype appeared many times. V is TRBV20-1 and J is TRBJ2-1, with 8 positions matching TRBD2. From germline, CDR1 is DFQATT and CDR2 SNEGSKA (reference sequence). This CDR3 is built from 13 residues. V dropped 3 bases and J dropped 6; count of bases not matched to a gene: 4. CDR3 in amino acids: CSASRGGFNEQFF. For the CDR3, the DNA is TGCAGTGCTAGCCGGGGGGGCTTCAATGAGCAGTTCTTC.

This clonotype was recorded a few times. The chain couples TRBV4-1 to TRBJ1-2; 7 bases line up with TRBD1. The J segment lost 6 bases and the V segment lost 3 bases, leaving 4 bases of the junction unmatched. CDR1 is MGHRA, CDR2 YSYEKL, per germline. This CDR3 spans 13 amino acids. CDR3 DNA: TGCGCCAGCAGCCATACAGACAGGGATGGCTACACCTTC. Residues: CASSHTDRDGYTF.

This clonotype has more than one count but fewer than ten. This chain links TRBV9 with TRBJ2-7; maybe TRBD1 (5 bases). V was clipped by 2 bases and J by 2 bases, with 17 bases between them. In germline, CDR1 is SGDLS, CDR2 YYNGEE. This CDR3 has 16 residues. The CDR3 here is CASSVFIRPGTYEQYF. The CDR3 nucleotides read TGTGCCAGCAGCGTCTTTATCCGACCAGGGACCTACGAGCAGTACTTC.

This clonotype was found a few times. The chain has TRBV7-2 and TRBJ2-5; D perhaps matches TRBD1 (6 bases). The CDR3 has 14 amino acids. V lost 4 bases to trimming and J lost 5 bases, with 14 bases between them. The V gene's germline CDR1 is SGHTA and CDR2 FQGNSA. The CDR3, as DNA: TGTGCCAGCAGCTCGGGACGGACAGCGGAGACCCAGTACTTC. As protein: CASSSGRTAETQYF.

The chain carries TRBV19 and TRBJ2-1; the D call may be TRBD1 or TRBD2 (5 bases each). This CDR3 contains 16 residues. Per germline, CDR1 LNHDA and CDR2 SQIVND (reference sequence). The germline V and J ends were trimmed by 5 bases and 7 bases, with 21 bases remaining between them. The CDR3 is CASSPPGLSLINEQFF. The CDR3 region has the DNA TGTGCCAGTAGTCCCCCGGGGCTCTCCCTGATAAATGAGCAGTTCTTC. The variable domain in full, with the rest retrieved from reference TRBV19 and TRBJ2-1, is DGGITQSPKYLFRKEGQNVTLSCEQNLNHDAMYWYRQDPGQGLRLIYYSQIVNDFQKGDIAEGYSVSREKKESFPLTVTSAQKNPTAFYLCASSPPGLSLINEQFFGPGTRLTVL.

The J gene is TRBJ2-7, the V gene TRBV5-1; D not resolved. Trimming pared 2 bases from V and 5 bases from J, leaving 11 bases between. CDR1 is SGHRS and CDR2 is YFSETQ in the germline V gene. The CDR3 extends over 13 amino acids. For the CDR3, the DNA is TGCGCCAGCAGCTTCACTCCGGGCGACGAGCAGTACTTC. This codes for CASSFTPGDEQYF.

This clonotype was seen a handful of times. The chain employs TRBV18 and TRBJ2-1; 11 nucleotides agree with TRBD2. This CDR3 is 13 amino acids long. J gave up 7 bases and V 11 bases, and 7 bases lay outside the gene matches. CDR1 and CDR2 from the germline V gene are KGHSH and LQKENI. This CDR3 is CAGTSGRRNEQFF. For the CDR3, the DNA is TGTGCCGGCACTAGCGGGAGAAGAAATGAGCAGTTCTTC. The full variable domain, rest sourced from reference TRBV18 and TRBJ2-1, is NAGVMQNPRHLVRRRGQEARLRCSPMKGHSHVYWYRQLPEEGLKFMVYLQKENIIDESGMPKERFSAEFPKEGPSILRIQQVVRGDSAAYFCAGTSGRRNEQFFGPGTRLTVL.

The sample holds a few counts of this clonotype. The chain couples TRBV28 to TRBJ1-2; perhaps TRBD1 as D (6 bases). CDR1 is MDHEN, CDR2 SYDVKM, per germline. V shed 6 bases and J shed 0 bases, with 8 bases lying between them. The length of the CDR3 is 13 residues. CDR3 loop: CASRTGANYGYTF. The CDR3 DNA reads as TGTGCCAGCAGGACAGGCGCTAACTATGGCTACACCTTC.

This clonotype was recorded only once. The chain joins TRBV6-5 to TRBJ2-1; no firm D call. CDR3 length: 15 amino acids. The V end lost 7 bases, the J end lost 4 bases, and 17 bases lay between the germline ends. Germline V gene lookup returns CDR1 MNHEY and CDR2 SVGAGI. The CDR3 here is CASNRRQVDYNEQFF. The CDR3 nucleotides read TGTGCCAGCAACCGACGCCAGGTTGATTACAATGAGCAGTTCTTC.

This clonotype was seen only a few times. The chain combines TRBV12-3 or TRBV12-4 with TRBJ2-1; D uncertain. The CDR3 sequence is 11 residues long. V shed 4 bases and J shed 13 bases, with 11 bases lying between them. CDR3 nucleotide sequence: TGTGCCAGCAGTTCTGTAACTAAACAGTTCTTC. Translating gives CASSSVTKQFF.

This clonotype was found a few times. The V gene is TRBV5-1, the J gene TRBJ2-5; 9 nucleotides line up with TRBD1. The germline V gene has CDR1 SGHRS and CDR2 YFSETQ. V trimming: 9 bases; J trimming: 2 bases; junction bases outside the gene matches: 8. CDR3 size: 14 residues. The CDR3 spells CAITMTGGQETQYF. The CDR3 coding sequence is TGCGCCATCACAATGACAGGGGGACAAGAGACCCAGTACTTC.

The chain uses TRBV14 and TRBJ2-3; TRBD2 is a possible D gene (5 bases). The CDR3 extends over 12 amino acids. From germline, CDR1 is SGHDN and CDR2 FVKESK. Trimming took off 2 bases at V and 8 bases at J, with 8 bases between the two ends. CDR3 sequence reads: CASSQSRGTQYF. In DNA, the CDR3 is TGTGCCAGCAGCCAATCCCGGGGTACGCAGTATTTT. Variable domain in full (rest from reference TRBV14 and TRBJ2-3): EAGVTQFPSHSVIEKGQTVTLRCDPISGHDNLYWYRRVMGKEIKFLLHFVKESKQDESGMPNNRFLAERTGGTYSTLKVQPAELEDSGVYFCASSQSRGTQYFGPGTRLTVL.

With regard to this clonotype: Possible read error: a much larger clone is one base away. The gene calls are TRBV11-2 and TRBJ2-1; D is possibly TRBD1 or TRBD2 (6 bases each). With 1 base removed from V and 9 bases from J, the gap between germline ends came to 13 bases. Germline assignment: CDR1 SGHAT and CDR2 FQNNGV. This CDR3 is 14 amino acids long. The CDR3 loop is CASSLGVGGPEQFF. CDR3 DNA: TGTGCCAGCAGCTTAGGGGTGGGGGGCCCTGAGCAGTTCTTC.